These 16 T cell receptor beta chains were all obtained from the same sample, sequenced in a study of CD8+ T cells in alopecia areata. Isolated RNA was reverse transcribed into cDNA used as the sequencing template. Using immunoSEQ multiplex PCR, the repertoire was profiled, and TCRdb retains in-frame clones only, with some absent. The data hold about 130,000 clones, with around 60% observed a single time. The specimen was CD4+ T cells sorted from blood, collected at week 0. These receptors were obtained from a human donor with alopecia areata.

This sequence joins TRBV7-2 and TRBJ2-6; D is undetermined. The CDR3 totals 15 residues. CDR1 is SGHTA, CDR2 FQGNSA, per germline. V lost 2 bases and J lost 4, with 9 bases in between. This chain's CDR3 is CASSLHGTGANVLTF. The CDR3 DNA reads as TGTGCCAGCAGCTTACATGGAACCGGGGCCAACGTCCTGACTTTC.

The genes are TRBV19 and TRBJ1-1; D gene uncertain. The V gene's germline CDR1 is LNHDA and CDR2 SQIVND (reference sequence). CDR3 length: 11 amino acids. Trimming removed 6 bases from V and 5 bases from J, with 7 bases in between. The CDR3 sequence: CASRGWTEAFF. The CDR3 nucleotides read TGTGCCAGTAGGGGGTGGACTGAAGCTTTCTTT.

V usage is TRBV25-1 and J usage is TRBJ2-2; no definite D call. CDR1 is MGHDK, CDR2 SYGVNS, per germline. The V and J ends lost 7 bases and 8 bases respectively, with 8 bases between them. This CDR3 spans 11 amino acids. The CDR3 sequence: CASTHRGELFF. DNA for the CDR3: TGTGCCAGCACACATAGGGGGGAGCTGTTTTTT.

V and J are TRBV30 and TRBJ1-3; D gene uncertain. Trimming shortened V by 2 bases and J by 4 bases, and 6 bases separated the two germline ends. The CDR3 contains 12 residues. CDR1 and CDR2 (germline): GTSNPN, SVGIG (reference sequence). CDR3 coding DNA: TGTGCCTGGAGTCTTGAGGGAAACACCATATATTTT. Its protein is CAWSLEGNTIYF.

This clone was counted between two and nine times. V is TRBV30 and J is TRBJ1-5; the D gene is possibly TRBD1 (5 bases). Trimming removed 5 bases at V and 5 bases at J, with 13 bases between. CDR1 is GTSNPN, CDR2 SVGIG, per germline (reference sequence). The CDR3 contains 13 residues. CDR3 loop: CAWAAGWDQPQHF. The CDR3 bases are TGTGCCTGGGCCGCAGGGTGGGATCAGCCCCAGCATTTT.

The sample holds a few counts of this clone. The V and J genes are TRBV30 and TRBJ2-5; 10 bases map to TRBD2. Germline assignment: CDR1 GTSNPN and CDR2 SVGIG (reference sequence). V lost 4 bases to trimming and J lost 5 bases; unmatched junction nucleotides: 4. The CDR3 totals 13 residues. CDR3: CAWKLAGAETQYF. In DNA form, the CDR3 reads TGTGCCTGGAAGCTAGCGGGGGCTGAGACCCAGTACTTC.

The V gene is TRBV12-5, the J gene TRBJ1-1; D is possibly TRBD1 (6 bases). This CDR3 spans 15 amino acids. V was trimmed by 0 bases and J by 1 base, leaving 9 bases between them. Looked up from germline, CDR1 is LGHNT and CDR2 is FRNRAP. This CDR3 reads CASGLVRGGNTEAFF. The DNA of the CDR3 is TGTGCTAGTGGTTTGGTACGAGGGGGGAACACTGAAGCTTTCTTT.

For the CDR3, the DNA is TGTGCCAGCAGTACCCTAAACACGCGCCCCGGGGAGCTGTTTTTT. Its protein product is CASSTLNTRPGELFF. The rearrangement uses TRBV6-6 and TRBJ2-2; D not certain. The ends were cut back, 5 bases at V and 6 bases at J, with 16 bases in the middle. This CDR3 is 15 amino acids long. Germline values: CDR1 MNHNY, CDR2 SVGAGI (reference sequence).

V usage is TRBV29-1 and J usage is TRBJ2-2; D may match TRBD1 or TRBD2 (5 bases each). V lost 3 bases, J lost 6 bases, and 14 bases lay in between. The length of the CDR3 is 14 residues. Germline V lookup: CDR1 SQVTM, CDR2 ANQGSEA. The CDR3 sequence is CSVERAGHPGELFF. In DNA form, the CDR3 reads TGCAGCGTTGAGAGGGCAGGGCATCCCGGGGAGCTGTTTTTT.

This clone is a singleton in its sample. The chain carries TRBV7-9 and TRBJ1-2, with 8 bases fitting TRBD1. CDR3 length equals 13 residues. Germline loops: CDR1 SEHNR, CDR2 FQNEAQ (reference sequence). The junction had 1 base not matched to a gene; V was cut back by 4 bases and J by 3 bases. CDR3 bases: TGTGCCAGCAGCTCACAGGGGGACTATGGCTACACCTTC. Its protein product is CASSSQGDYGYTF.

The chain employs TRBV6-5 and TRBJ1-1; TRBD1 aligns across 9 bases. The V segment lost 5 bases and the J segment 5 bases; nucleotides outside the gene matches: 6. CDR3 length: 14 residues. Germline V gene data show CDR1 as MNHEY and CDR2 as SVGAGI. Written as DNA, the CDR3 is TGTGCCAGCAGTCGTCCGACAGGGGGAACTGAAGCTTTCTTT. Amino acid sequence: CASSRPTGGTEAFF.

This clone was found a few times. This chain uses TRBV7-2 with TRBJ2-7, with TRBD2 matching 11 bases. The CDR3 runs to 16 residues. The V and J ends lost 6 bases and 7 bases, in that order; junction bases with no gene match: 14. Germline loops: CDR1 SGHTA, CDR2 FQGNSA. DNA for the CDR3: TGTGCCAGCAGTTACTCACTAGCGGGGGCCTCAGGGGAGCAGTACTTC. Its translation is CASSYSLAGASGEQYF.

The CDR3 region has the DNA TGTGCCAGCAGCCGAATTCGGGGGGCCTACAATGAGCAGTTCTTC. Its translation: CASSRIRGAYNEQFF. The chain recombines TRBV11-2 with TRBJ2-1; 7 bases align to TRBD2. Germline-derived CDR1 and CDR2 are SGHAT and FQNNGV. V dropped 5 bases and J dropped 2; count of bases not matched to a gene: 6. CDR3 size: 15 residues. The full variable domain, rest sourced from reference TRBV11-2 and TRBJ2-1, is EAGVAQSPRYKIIEKRQSVAFWCNPISGHATLYWYQQILGQGPKLLIQFQNNGVVDDSQLPKDRFSAERLKGVDSTLKIQPAKLEDSAVYLCASSRIRGAYNEQFFGPGTRLTVL.

A few counts support this clone. This chain connects TRBV30 to TRBJ2-7; TRBD2 is a possible D gene (5 bases). Germline loops: CDR1 GTSNPN, CDR2 SVGIG (reference sequence). The CDR3 spans 14 residues. Between the trimmed V and J ends, which lost 3 bases and 1 base, there was a span of 13 bases. The CDR3 protein is CAWRQSGLSYEQYF. CDR3 DNA: TGTGCCTGGAGACAAAGCGGTTTATCCTACGAGCAGTACTTC.

The DNA for the CDR3 is TGTGCCAGCTGCTTACTAGCGGGGGGCCAAGAGACCCAGTACTTC. Translation gives CASCLLAGGQETQYF. This chain connects TRBV2 to TRBJ2-5, with TRBD2 matching 12 bases. This CDR3 has 15 amino acids. Per germline, CDR1 SNHLY and CDR2 FYNNEI. V gave up 8 bases and J gave up 1 base; unmatched junction bases: 5. The full variable domain, completed using reference TRBV2 and TRBJ2-5, is EPEVTQTPSHQVTQMGQEVILRCVPISNHLYFYWYRQILGQKVEFLVSFYNNEISEKSEIFDDQFSVERPDGSNFTLKIRSTKLEDSAMYFCASCLLAGGQETQYFGPGTRLLVL.

This chain links TRBV7-9 with TRBJ1-1; 8 bases line up with TRBD1. This CDR3 has 12 residues. The J segment lost 10 bases and the V segment lost 1 base, leaving 2 bases of the junction unmatched. Germline CDR1 SEHNR, CDR2 FQNEAQ (reference sequence). CDR3 loop: CASSLGTGRAFF. For the CDR3, the DNA is TGTGCCAGCAGCTTAGGGACAGGGAGAGCTTTCTTT.